A single sample gave rise to the 15 T cell receptor beta chains below, sequenced in a study of blood T cell repertoires in COVID-19. Repertoires were generated with immunoSEQ multiplex PCR, while TCRdb's copy carries only in-frame clones and drops some. Counted here are over 120,000 clones, approximately 88% occurring once; the ten biggest clones make up about 1.7%. The sequenced sample consisted of peripheral blood. The receptors derive from a woman aged 45 to 65 with acute or convalescent COVID-19.

The J gene is TRBJ2-3, the V gene TRBV2; D is unresolved. This CDR3 has 11 residues. The V gene lost 4 bases and the J gene lost 9 bases, with 8 bases spanning the gap. The germline gives CDR1 SNHLY, CDR2 FYNNEI. The CDR3 here is CASSGTNTQYF. The CDR3 bases are TGTGCCAGCAGTGGAACTAACACGCAGTATTTT.

To note about this clone: A read error may produce the germline difference seen at one junction end. This chain uses TRBV20-1 with TRBJ1-2; D is unresolved. This CDR3 comprises 12 residues. Germline lookup yields CDR1 DFQATT and CDR2 SNEGSKA (reference sequence). This CDR3 reads CSSSEQNYGYTF. The CDR3 region has the DNA TGCAGTTCTAGTGAGCAGAACTATGGCTACACCTTC.

The V and J genes are TRBV7-3 and TRBJ1-1, with 8 bases that match TRBD1. CDR3 length: 14 residues. V gave up 3 bases and J gave up 6 bases; unmatched junction bases: 6. Looked up from germline, CDR1 is SGHTA and CDR2 is FQGTGA. This CDR3 reads CASSFGQGRAEAFF. In DNA, the CDR3 is TGTGCCAGCAGCTTTGGACAGGGAAGGGCTGAAGCTTTCTTT.

This chain connects TRBV5-4 to TRBJ1-1, with D maybe TRBD1 (5 bases). The V end was cut by 2 bases, the J end by 4 bases, with 12 bases between. Germline values: CDR1 SGHNT, CDR2 YYREEE (reference sequence). The CDR3 runs 14 residues. This chain's CDR3 is CASSLVEGITEAFF. In DNA, the CDR3 is TGTGCCAGCAGCTTAGTGGAGGGGATCACTGAAGCTTTCTTT.

V is TRBV4-1 and J is TRBJ2-1, with D possibly being TRBD1 (6 bases). CDR1 MGHRA and CDR2 YSYEKL come from the germline V gene. The CDR3 sequence is 15 residues long. Trimming left V 4 bases short and J 4 bases short, with 14 bases between. The CDR3 DNA follows: TGCGCCAGCAGCCCAGAGGGGACAATTTACAATGAGCAGTTCTTC. Protein: CASSPEGTIYNEQFF.

This chain connects TRBV4-2 to TRBJ1-5; D gene ambiguous. CDR1 and CDR2 (germline): LGHNA, YNFKEQ. The V end lost 0 bases, the J end lost 5 bases, and 8 bases lay between the germline ends. This CDR3 has 14 amino acids. The chain's CDR3 is CASSQENTDQPQHF. In DNA, the CDR3 is TGTGCCAGCAGCCAAGAAAATACGGATCAGCCCCAGCATTTT.

The chain has TRBV11-3 and TRBJ2-1, with TRBD2 identical over 7 bases. This CDR3 spans 14 amino acids. In germline, CDR1 is SGHNT, CDR2 YENEEA. V lost 1 base to trimming and J lost 8 bases; unmatched junction nucleotides: 5. CDR3 bases: TGTGCCAGCAGCTTAGGGGCCCGGGGGGATGAGCAGTTCTTC. It yields the protein CASSLGARGDEQFF.

The chain is built from TRBV11-2 and TRBJ2-3, with D uncertain. V lost 2 bases and J 4 bases, leaving 7 bases between the germline ends. Germline V gene sequence: CDR1 SGHAT, CDR2 FQNNGV. This CDR3 comprises 13 residues. CDR3 in DNA: TGTGCCAGCAGCTTATTCCAGGCAGATACGCAGTATTTT. Translation: CASSLFQADTQYF.

DNA for the CDR3: TGCGCCAGCAGCTCCCTCCCTAGACTAGTGGGGGGAGGAGATACGCAGTATTTT. The encoded protein is CASSSLPRLVGGGDTQYF. This chain uses TRBV5-1 with TRBJ2-3; TRBD2 might be the D (6 bases). The germline gives CDR1 SGHRS, CDR2 YFSETQ. V lost 3 bases and J 5 bases, leaving 25 bases between the germline ends. There are 18 residues in the CDR3.

The chain is built from TRBV30 and TRBJ1-3; no reliable D call. From germline, CDR1 is GTSNPN and CDR2 SVGIG (reference sequence). CDR3 size: 15 residues. V gave up 2 bases and J gave up 0 bases, with 11 bases separating them. The CDR3 region is CAWSPGLSSGNTIYF. The CDR3 DNA reads as TGTGCCTGGAGTCCCGGACTCAGCTCTGGAAACACCATATATTTT. Full variable domain (missing parts from reference TRBV30 and TRBJ1-3): SQTIHQWPATLVQPVGSPLSLECTVEGTSNPNLYWYRQAAGRGLQLLFYSVGIGQISSEVPQNLSASRPQDRQFILSSKKLLLSDSGFYLCAWSPGLSSGNTIYFGEGSWLTVV.

The V and J genes are TRBV19 and TRBJ2-4; D may be TRBD2 (5 bases). The CDR3 sequence is 15 residues long. The germline V gene encodes CDR1 LNHDA and CDR2 SQIVND (reference sequence). Trimming took off 1 base at V and 6 bases at J, with 13 bases between the two ends. The CDR3 DNA follows: TGTGCCAGTAGTATAGGGATCGGGATCAGAAACATTCAGTACTTC. Protein product: CASSIGIGIRNIQYF.

As DNA, the CDR3 is TGTGCCAGCAGCCCAACACAGGGAATTACCACTGAAGCTTTCTTT. The encoded protein is CASSPTQGITTEAFF. The genes are TRBV3-1 (or the pseudogene TRBV3-2) and TRBJ1-1, with D possibly being TRBD1 (6 bases). The V and J ends lost 4 bases and 4 bases respectively, with 16 bases between them. From germline, CDR1 is LGHDT and CDR2 YNNKEL (reference sequence). The CDR3 contains 15 residues.

V usage is TRBV14 and J usage is TRBJ1-6; D is possibly TRBD1 (6 bases). Germline CDR1 reads SGHDN; CDR2 reads FVKESK. This CDR3 region has 14 residues. V dropped 1 base and J dropped 7 bases, with 8 bases sitting between them. This chain's CDR3 is CASSQGQGNSPLHF. DNA for the CDR3: TGTGCCAGCAGCCAAGGGCAGGGGAATTCACCCCTCCACTTT.

The table lists this clone with a few counts. This chain connects TRBV9 to TRBJ1-1; D perhaps matches TRBD1 (5 bases). Germline V CDR1 and CDR2: SGDLS, YYNGEE. The CDR3 is 15 residues long. Trimming removed 0 bases from V and 4 bases from J, with 13 bases in between. CDR3 protein: CASSVGNRGFTEAFF. The DNA of the CDR3 is TGTGCCAGCAGCGTAGGTAACCGGGGGTTCACTGAAGCTTTCTTT.

This chain uses TRBV6-6 with TRBJ1-1; TRBD1 is a possible D gene (5 bases). This CDR3 has 12 amino acids. Germline V CDR1 and CDR2: MNHNY, SVGAGI (reference sequence). The V end was cut by 8 bases, the J end by 7 bases, with 14 bases between. CDR3 nucleotide sequence: TGTGCCAGCGAGGTACTCGACAGTGAAGCTTTCTTT. Its translation is CASEVLDSEAFF.